Detailed here is one T cell receptor (beta chain). The antigen remains unidentified. The data belong to a study of PD-1 blockade in classical Hodgkin lymphoma. Study-level results: It was among complete responders that baseline diversity resembled that of newly diagnosed patients. Compared with healthy donors, newly diagnosed patients reportedly showed lower baseline TCR diversity.

There was relapse after autologous stem cell transplantation in every patient, and there was variation in brentuximab vedotin exposure. Relapsed/refractory classical Hodgkin lymphoma patients had complete, partial or progressive responses. Clones were read by immunoSEQ multiplex PCR, and TCRdb kept only the in-frame ones, dropping some. This table holds more than 40,000 clones, almost 90% found once. Sample: peripheral blood mononuclear cells (PBMCs), taken at baseline. The receptor's source is a human donor with classical Hodgkin lymphoma.

CDR3 bases: TGTGCCAGCAGGCGGGCTGGAGTGAACACCATATATTTT. Translated: CASRRAGVNTIYF. V is TRBV6-5 and J is TRBJ1-3; D is undetermined. There are 13 residues in the CDR3. The V gene's germline CDR1 is MNHEY and CDR2 SVGAGI. V was clipped by 6 bases and J by 7 bases, with 13 bases between them.